This T cell receptor beta chain is drawn from a study of response to subunit inactivated influenza vaccine. The CDR3 runs 17 residues. J was trimmed by 4 bases and V by 6 bases; bases with no gene match: 18. Germline V lookup: CDR1 DFQATT, CDR2 SNEGSKA (reference sequence). A single record per CDR3 protein comes from TCRdb applying MiXCR to the RT-PCR reads. The sample yields about 830,000 distinct CDR3 sequences, approximately 17% seen once. This clonotype was sampled from a man aged 50-60 years who received an inactivated influenza vaccine. The J gene is TRBJ2-5, the V gene TRBV20-1; 9 positions match TRBD2. Sequenced material: PBMCs from blood, taken around 5 days after vaccination. The CDR3 spells CSAPALAGRQTIETQYF. CDR3 bases: TGCAGTGCCCCGGCCCTAGCGGGGAGGCAAACAATAGAGACCCAGTACTTC.